Each of the 9 T cell receptor beta chains below was sequenced from the same sample in a study of beta chain features in type 1 diabetes. Their target antigens are unknown. The investigators reverse transcribed all of the isolated RNA, so they sequenced expressed TCRB transcripts. Data came from immunoSEQ multiplex PCR; TCRdb stores just in-frame clones and leaves some out. The data show under 300,000 clones, approximately 25% seen once. Whole-study results and caveats: Researchers report that Type 1 diabetes patients had moderately but significantly shorter TCRB CDR3s across all four CD4+ subsets.

The sequencing input was naive CD4+ T cells from blood. All receptors come from a woman in her twenties or thirties with type 1 diabetes.

CDR3 DNA: TGCAGCGTGGGGGGTGACAGGGGGAACACCGGGGAGCTGTTTTTT. This sequence encodes CSVGGDRGNTGELFF. The chain recombines TRBV29-1 with TRBJ2-2; the match to TRBD1 covers 8 bases. CDR3 length equals 15 residues. Germline CDR1 SQVTM, CDR2 ANQGSEA. V gave up 6 bases and J gave up 1 base; unmatched junction bases: 7.

This sequence joins TRBV18 and TRBJ2-7; 10 nucleotides align to TRBD1. The CDR3 sequence is 16 residues long. The germline V gene encodes CDR1 KGHSH and CDR2 LQKENI. The V gene end was trimmed by 6 bases and the J gene end by 5 bases; junction bases not matched to a gene: 13. Here the CDR3 DNA reads TGTGCCAGCTCGCCTACTCGGGACAGGGGACTCCACGAGCAGTACTTC. Protein product: CASSPTRDRGLHEQYF. The complete variable domain, with remaining parts taken from reference TRBV18 and TRBJ2-7, reads NAGVMQNPRHLVRRRGQEARLRCSPMKGHSHVYWYRQLPEEGLKFMVYLQKENIIDESGMPKERFSAEFPKEGPSILRIQQVVRGDSAAYFCASSPTRDRGLHEQYFGPGTRLTVT.

The J gene is TRBJ2-1, the V gene TRBV29-1, with TRBD1 as a possible D gene (5 bases). The CDR3 is made up of 15 amino acids. V was shortened by 4 bases and J by 7 bases, with 20 bases between the two germline ends. Germline CDR1 SQVTM, CDR2 ANQGSEA. As DNA, the CDR3 is TGCAGCGTTGGGCAGGGCCCCTACCCCTTAAATGAGCAGTTCTTC. Its protein product is CSVGQGPYPLNEQFF.

This clone has a handful of counts. This sequence joins TRBV18 and TRBJ2-1; 8 bases map to TRBD1. The germline CDR1 and CDR2 sequences are KGHSH and LQKENI. V lost 6 bases to trimming and J lost 9 bases; unmatched junction nucleotides: 4. The CDR3 is 12 residues long. The CDR3 sequence is CASSDRVTEQFF. For the CDR3, the DNA is TGTGCCAGCTCGGACAGGGTCACTGAGCAGTTCTTC. The full variable domain, completed using reference TRBV18 and TRBJ2-1, is NAGVMQNPRHLVRRRGQEARLRCSPMKGHSHVYWYRQLPEEGLKFMVYLQKENIIDESGMPKERFSAEFPKEGPSILRIQQVVRGDSAAYFCASSDRVTEQFFGPGTRLTVL.

This clone has more than one count but fewer than ten. This chain joins TRBV4-2 and TRBJ2-1; D possibly corresponds to TRBD2 (6 bases). Germline V gene sequence: CDR1 LGHNA, CDR2 YNFKEQ. Trimming stripped 0 bases from V and 0 bases from J, with 12 bases between. The CDR3 contains 17 residues. The CDR3 loop reads CASSQDPGGSSYNEQFF. In nucleotides, the CDR3 is TGTGCCAGCAGCCAAGATCCCGGGGGAAGCTCCTACAATGAGCAGTTCTTC.

The rearrangement uses TRBV4-1 and TRBJ2-5; D is unclear. Trimming left V 1 base short and J 4 bases short, with 13 bases between. The CDR3 contains 15 residues. Germline loops: CDR1 MGHRA, CDR2 YSYEKL. CDR3 in amino acids: CASSQGVAIGETQYF. CDR3 nucleotides: TGCGCCAGCAGCCAAGGGGTAGCTATAGGAGAGACCCAGTACTTC.

This clone was seen a handful of times. The V call is TRBV29-1, the J call TRBJ1-5, with D uncertain. The CDR3 spans 14 residues. Germline V gene sequence: CDR1 SQVTM, CDR2 ANQGSEA. V was pared by 5 bases and J by 0 bases, with 11 bases between. The CDR3 spells CSVSGDYSNQPQHF. CDR3 sequence (DNA): TGCAGCGTTTCTGGAGATTATAGCAATCAGCCCCAGCATTTT.

The CDR3 region is CASSLSGRTDTQYF. Written as DNA, the CDR3 is TGCGCCAGCAGCTTGTCCGGGAGGACAGATACGCAGTATTTT. V and J are TRBV5-1 and TRBJ2-3, with 7 nucleotides matching TRBD2. Germline values: CDR1 SGHRS, CDR2 YFSETQ. This CDR3 is built from 14 residues. V gave up 1 base and J gave up 3 bases; unmatched junction bases: 2.

The sample holds a few counts of this clone. The chain joins TRBV2 to TRBJ2-1; the D gene is possibly TRBD2 (6 bases). The germline V gene has CDR1 SNHLY and CDR2 FYNNEI. The CDR3 runs to 15 residues. V was cut by 5 bases and J by 0 bases, with 11 bases left in between. CDR3 nucleotides: TGTGCCAGCAGTTCCCTAGCGAGCTCCTACAATGAGCAGTTCTTC. Translation gives CASSSLASSYNEQFF.